A selection of T cell receptor beta chains follows, all from one sample in a study of memory CD4+ T cells and cytomegalovirus serostatus. TCRdb keeps only in-frame clones here, not all; method: immunoSEQ multiplex PCR. The sample has about 52,000 clones, 65% to 85% seen once. Sequences were obtained from memory CD4+ T cells from blood. The receptors shown here come from an adult in good health and CMV-seropositive. Both conserved end residues are part of each CDR3. A D gene is named only where the DNA matches it firmly. Clone sizes are given selectively: once, few, many, or a class where the clone is expanded.

V gene: TRBV10-3; clone size: -; J gene: TRBJ1-4; D gene: -; CDR3 DNA: TGTGCCGCCGGGACAAGTCTTTCTTCAACTAATGAAAAACTGTTTTTT; CDR3 protein: CAAGTSLSSTNEKLFF
V gene: TRBV5-8; clone size: -; J gene: TRBJ1-1; D gene: -; CDR3 DNA: TGTGCCAGCAGCCCACCCGGGGGCGAGCACACTGAAGCTTTCTTT; CDR3 protein: CASSPPGGEHTEAFF
V gene: TRBV7-2; clone size: -; J gene: TRBJ1-4; D gene: -; CDR3 DNA: TGTGCCAGCAGCCCAACTGCAACTAATGAAAAACTGTTTTTT; CDR3 protein: CASSPTATNEKLFF
V gene: TRBV6-1; clone size: -; J gene: TRBJ2-7; D gene: -; CDR3 DNA: TGTGCCAGTGGGGTCCGCTACGAGCAGTACTTC; CDR3 protein: CASGVRYEQYF
V gene: TRBV4-3; clone size: -; J gene: TRBJ2-3; D gene: -; CDR3 DNA: TGCGCCAGCAGCCAATCCTTGAGGGATACGCAGTATTTT; CDR3 protein: CASSQSLRDTQYF
V gene: TRBV11-3; clone size: -; J gene: TRBJ1-6; D gene: TRBD1; CDR3 DNA: TGTGCCAGCAGCTTAGTCTTGGACAGGGGTGCACCCCTCCACTTT; CDR3 protein: CASSLVLDRGAPLHF
V gene: TRBV18; clone size: -; J gene: TRBJ1-2; D gene: -; CDR3 DNA: TGTGCCAGCTCACGATCCAGGGATAGCTATGGCTACACCTTC; CDR3 protein: CASSRSRDSYGYTF
V gene: TRBV5-4; clone size: -; J gene: TRBJ2-5; D gene: -; CDR3 DNA: TGTGCCAGCAGCAAAAACGACGTCTTAGGAACCCAGTACTTC; CDR3 protein: CASSKNDVLGTQYF
V gene: TRBV7-9; clone size: -; J gene: TRBJ1-4; D gene: -; CDR3 DNA: TGTGCCAGCAGCTTAGGCGTAGGTGAAAAACTGTTTTTT; CDR3 protein: CASSLGVGEKLFF
V gene: TRBV10-3; clone size: once; J gene: TRBJ1-5; D gene: -; CDR3 DNA: TGTGCCATCCGTGGGGGAGGGGGCAATCAGCCCCAGCATTTT; CDR3 protein: CAIRGGGGNQPQHF
V gene: TRBV19; clone size: -; J gene: TRBJ1-5; D gene: -; CDR3 DNA: TGTGCCAGTAGTATGAGGTCGGGCAATCAGCCCCAGCATTTT; CDR3 protein: CASSMRSGNQPQHF
V gene: TRBV7-2; clone size: -; J gene: TRBJ2-1; D gene: -; CDR3 DNA: TGTGCCAGCAGCTTCCAGGGGGGAGGCCGCAATGAGCAGTTCTTC; CDR3 protein: CASSFQGGGRNEQFF
V gene: TRBV5-1; clone size: -; J gene: TRBJ1-1; D gene: -; CDR3 DNA: TGCGCCAGCAGCCTTTTCCAGATGAACACTGAAGCTTTCTTT; CDR3 protein: CASSLFQMNTEAFF
V gene: TRBV20-1; clone size: -; J gene: TRBJ2-1; D gene: -; CDR3 DNA: TGCAGTACAAGGGCCCTCCATGAGCAGTTCTTC; CDR3 protein: CSTRALHEQFF
V gene: TRBV5-1; clone size: -; J gene: TRBJ1-3; D gene: -; CDR3 DNA: TGCGCCAGCAGCTTGTCGGGGAGCCCTGGAAACACCATATATTTT; CDR3 protein: CASSLSGSPGNTIYF
V gene: TRBV7-6; clone size: few; J gene: TRBJ1-3; D gene: -; CDR3 DNA: TGTGCCAGCAGCCCACAAGCTATCGGGGGGAGCTCTGGAAACACCATATATTTT; CDR3 protein: CASSPQAIGGSSGNTIYF
V gene: TRBV30; clone size: few; J gene: TRBJ1-3; D gene: -; CDR3 DNA: TGTGCCTGGAGTGTACTAGGGGGAACCATATATTTT; CDR3 protein: CAWSVLGGTIYF
V gene: TRBV7-2; clone size: -; J gene: TRBJ2-2; D gene: -; CDR3 DNA: TGTGCCAGCAGCTTATCCTACGGGAACACCGGGGAGCTGTTTTTT; CDR3 protein: CASSLSYGNTGELFF
V gene: TRBV7-2; clone size: -; J gene: TRBJ1-6; D gene: -; CDR3 DNA: TGTGCCAGCAGCTCTCCAGGGGTTAGTTCACCCCTCCACTTT; CDR3 protein: CASSSPGVSSPLHF
V gene: TRBV6-5; clone size: -; J gene: TRBJ2-2; D gene: -; CDR3 DNA: TGTGCCAGCAGTTCCCGTGGGCGGAACACCGGGGAGCTGTTTTTT; CDR3 protein: CASSSRGRNTGELFF
V gene: TRBV7-2; clone size: -; J gene: TRBJ1-4; D gene: -; CDR3 DNA: TGTGCCAGCAGCTTAGGGAGAGGAGGTGGGCAGGATAAACTGTTTTTT; CDR3 protein: CASSLGRGGGQDKLFF
V gene: TRBV7-2; clone size: -; J gene: TRBJ1-4; D gene: -; CDR3 DNA: TGTGCCAGCAGCTCCCGAGGGGGGACTAATGAAAAACTGTTTTTT; CDR3 protein: CASSSRGGTNEKLFF
V gene: TRBV6-5; clone size: -; J gene: TRBJ1-4; D gene: -; CDR3 DNA: TGTGCCAGCAGTTACTCCATTGGGGGGTCGAATGAAAAACTGTTTTTT; CDR3 protein: CASSYSIGGSNEKLFF
V gene: TRBV5-1; clone size: -; J gene: TRBJ2-7; D gene: TRBD2; CDR3 DNA: TGCGCCAGCAGCTTACGGACGGGGGGGCACGAGCAGTACTTC; CDR3 protein: CASSLRTGGHEQYF
V gene: TRBV5-1; clone size: -; J gene: TRBJ1-2; D gene: -; CDR3 DNA: TGCGCCAGCAGCTTGGTGGCAGCCAAAGGCTATGGCTACACCTTC; CDR3 protein: CASSLVAAKGYGYTF
V gene: TRBV18; clone size: -; J gene: TRBJ2-1; D gene: TRBD1; CDR3 DNA: TGTGCCAGCTCACCCCCCCAACAGGGGAATGAGCAGTTCTTC; CDR3 protein: CASSPPQQGNEQFF
V gene: TRBV5-1; clone size: -; J gene: TRBJ1-6; D gene: -; CDR3 DNA: TGCGCCAGCAGCACCTTCGGACAGTCTAATTCACCCCTCCACTTT; CDR3 protein: CASSTFGQSNSPLHF
V gene: TRBV2; clone size: -; J gene: TRBJ2-1; D gene: -; CDR3 DNA: TGTGCCAGCAGTGAAAGGAGCGCTGGGAGGAATGAGCAGTTCTTC; CDR3 protein: CASSERSAGRNEQFF
V gene: TRBV6-6; clone size: -; J gene: TRBJ2-7; D gene: TRBD1; CDR3 DNA: TGTGCCAGCAGTTTGCTCCGGGACAGGGGGGCCGAGCAGTACTTC; CDR3 protein: CASSLLRDRGAEQYF
V gene: TRBV28; clone size: -; J gene: TRBJ1-1; D gene: TRBD1; CDR3 DNA: TGTGCCAGCAGTCAGGGGGGGGCCACTGAAGCTTTCTTT; CDR3 protein: CASSQGGATEAFF
V gene: TRBV6-6; clone size: once; J gene: TRBJ1-5; D gene: TRBD1; CDR3 DNA: TGTGCCAGCGGGGACAGTTTCAATCAGCCCCAGCATTTT; CDR3 protein: CASGDSFNQPQHF
V gene: TRBV5-8; clone size: -; J gene: TRBJ1-2; D gene: -; CDR3 DNA: TGTGCCAGCAGCTTGGAAATAGGCTACACCTTC; CDR3 protein: CASSLEIGYTF
V gene: TRBV5-4; clone size: -; J gene: TRBJ1-3; D gene: -; CDR3 DNA: TGTGCCAGCAGCTTGGACGAGTCTGGAAACACCATATATTTT; CDR3 protein: CASSLDESGNTIYF
V gene: TRBV6-5; clone size: -; J gene: TRBJ1-6; D gene: -; CDR3 DNA: TGTGCCAGCAGTTACTCCGGGCGGGATAATTCACCCCTCCACTTT; CDR3 protein: CASSYSGRDNSPLHF
V gene: TRBV19; clone size: -; J gene: TRBJ1-3; D gene: -; CDR3 DNA: TGTGCCAGTGTACGGGACAAACGGGCCGCTTCTGGAAACACCATATATTTT; CDR3 protein: CASVRDKRAASGNTIYF
V gene: TRBV5-1; clone size: -; J gene: TRBJ2-3; D gene: TRBD2; CDR3 DNA: TGCGCCAGCAGCTTCCGCGCTATGGGGACTAGACCTAATACGCAGTATTTT; CDR3 protein: CASSFRAMGTRPNTQYF
V gene: TRBV29-1; clone size: few; J gene: TRBJ1-1; D gene: -; CDR3 DNA: TGCAGCGCTCAGGGGACCACTGAAGCTTTCTTT; CDR3 protein: CSAQGTTEAFF
V gene: TRBV5-1; clone size: -; J gene: TRBJ2-7; D gene: -; CDR3 DNA: TGCGCCAGCAGCTTGGGTACAGGAAATATATACGAGCAGTACTTC; CDR3 protein: CASSLGTGNIYEQYF
V gene: TRBV5-1; clone size: -; J gene: TRBJ2-5; D gene: TRBD1; CDR3 DNA: TGCGCCAGCAGCTTCGGACAGGCCGTGCCAGAGACCCAGTACTTC; CDR3 protein: CASSFGQAVPETQYF
V gene: TRBV5-4; clone size: -; J gene: TRBJ2-3; D gene: -; CDR3 DNA: TGTGCCAGCAGCCGAGAGGACAGACGTCGCACAGATACGCAGTATTTT; CDR3 protein: CASSREDRRRTDTQYF
V gene: TRBV2; clone size: -; J gene: TRBJ1-2; D gene: -; CDR3 DNA: TGTGCCAGCAGGGAAGACGAGGACTATGGCTACACCTTC; CDR3 protein: CASREDEDYGYTF
V gene: TRBV6-1; clone size: -; J gene: TRBJ2-1; D gene: -; CDR3 DNA: TGTGCCAGCAGTGAAGTAGGAGCCCCGAGGAAGTTCTTC; CDR3 protein: CASSEVGAPRKFF
V gene: TRBV12-5; clone size: -; J gene: TRBJ1-3; D gene: TRBD1; CDR3 DNA: TGTGCTAGTGGTTTGTCACCGGCCAGGGGGGCAGACACCATATATTTT; CDR3 protein: CASGLSPARGADTIYF
V gene: TRBV11-2; clone size: -; J gene: TRBJ2-1; D gene: -; CDR3 DNA: TGTGCCAGCAGCTTAGATCGGATTGAGCAGTTCTTC; CDR3 protein: CASSLDRIEQFF
V gene: TRBV15; clone size: -; J gene: TRBJ2-3; D gene: TRBD2; CDR3 DNA: TGTGCCACCAGCAGAGATCCCCTTAGCGGGGGGACTCATACGCAGTATTTT; CDR3 protein: CATSRDPLSGGTHTQYF
V gene: TRBV5-6; clone size: -; J gene: TRBJ1-3; D gene: -; CDR3 DNA: TGTGCCAGCAGCTTGGGCGGGGGATCTGGAAACACCATATATTTT; CDR3 protein: CASSLGGGSGNTIYF
V gene: TRBV2; clone size: few; J gene: TRBJ1-5; D gene: -; CDR3 DNA: TGTGCCAGCAGCCTCGGTTCAGGGGGCAATCAGCCCCAGCATTTT; CDR3 protein: CASSLGSGGNQPQHF